This T cell receptor beta chain is drawn from a study of cytomegalovirus exposure and HLA in healthy donors (dated by TCRdb to about 2017). About the study as a whole: According to an earlier analysis of a few hundred of the donors, roughly 180 million T cells yielded 120 million or so unique TCR beta sequences and around 300 Gb of sequence data. Roughly 300 gigabases of sequencing data and roughly 81 million unique TCR sequences made up an early release that covered roughly 670 HLA-typed donors. Of the 300 to 500 genotyped donors, 81% were placed in the genetic ancestry cluster associated with self-reported Caucasian donors. The aim of the study was to test whether cataloging public T cell receptors could identify signatures of past pathogen exposure. The T cell repertoires of 666 subjects were profiled by immunosequencing and related to cytomegalovirus serostatus. A separate validation cohort of over 95 different subjects was used in addition to the approximately 640-subject first cohort. To predict cytomegalovirus infection status, the study brought together high-throughput TCR immunosequencing, statistical association of individual TCRs with disease status, and machine learning. A later analysis re-analyzed previously published TCR beta repertoires from about 600 donors and added high-resolution HLA genotyping to study TCR occurrence patterns. In the later analysis, no new phenotypic data were used to find candidate immune exposures; instead, reliance was placed on TCR beta sequences and their occurrence across donors. To decide whether each TCR beta V gene segment behaved as functional or pseudogenic, an earlier analysis of fewer than 750 of the donors relied on high-throughput TCR beta sequencing. Donor age, sex, ethnicity and CMV serostatus were compiled alongside the repertoire data. Genome-wide SNP genotypes for about three fifths of the roughly 670 donors were used in a later genetic analysis, which treated that subset as a discovery cohort. Every repertoire in the discovery cohort had been generated on one and the same sequencing platform. Class I and class II HLA loci were covered by the typing at four-digit resolution. Typing coverage varied by locus: roughly 620-640 donors for A, B, C, DRB1 and DQB1; more than 500 for DQA1; more than 600 for DPA1; approximately 470 for DPB1. Because of strong linkage in the cohort, five DR-DQ haplotypes were treated as single units for association and clustering. Among 398 genotyped donors of the cohort, an average of around 240,000 unique TCR beta nucleotide sequences were sequenced per donor, around 20% of them non-productive.

The cohort consisted of approximately 670 healthy bone marrow donors. Cohort members were all nominally healthy when sampled, although unrecorded immune exposures were likely present. The donor was CMV seropositive and belonged to the group of 250 to 300 seropositive cohort members. Every donor gave a peripheral blood sample, and the peripheral blood mononuclear cells from that sample were used for TCR beta sequencing. The Qiagen DNeasy Blood Extraction Kit was used to extract genomic DNA from the blood cell samples. Libraries were made using the immunoSEQ multiplex PCR assay. The multiplex PCR relied on a mix of 60 forward primers for TCR Vbeta segments and 13 reverse primers for TCR Jbeta segments. Amplification of the CDR3 region of rearranged TCR beta genes was performed with a multiplex PCR assay on genomic DNA. The amplified TCR beta libraries were sequenced on the Illumina HiSeq System as 87-base-pair reads. In the authors' own workflow: A later analysis counted 75 million to 100 million unique TCR beta chains across the 690 or so repertoires, and around 9.9 million of these chains were shared by at least two donors. Raw reads were error-corrected and collapsed into unique sequences with a nearest-neighbor algorithm that merged closely related sequences to remove PCR and sequencing errors. V, D and J gene segments were assigned by aligning CDR3 sequences to IMGT reference sequences. For a sequence to be retained, a match of at least six nucleotides was required to both a V gene segment and a J gene segment. Rearrangements were called productive when the CDR3 lacked stop codons and stayed in frame with V and J; all others were non-productive. Following IMGT convention, CDR3 was defined as the stretch from the second conserved V-encoded cysteine to the conserved J-encoded phenylalanine. Sequences without an unambiguous match to a single V gene segment were excluded from the earlier analysis of almost 600 of the donors. An earlier analysis of 587 of the donors called V segments functional above 56.7% productive rearrangements and segregating when the between-donor standard deviation exceeded 5%. A statistical classification framework was developed to diagnose cytomegalovirus status using the catalog of TCR beta chain sequences. V and J gene assignment, in a later analysis, came from comparing TCR nucleotide sequences with IMGT/GENE-DB human TR gene sequences. In a later analysis, CDR3 sequences and most-parsimonious VDJ recombination scenarios were assigned using the TCRdist pipeline. In a later analysis, each TCR beta chain was defined by its CDR3 amino acid sequence together with its V-gene family, and reads lacking a unique V-gene family were excluded. In a later analysis, 500 to 700 highly shared, low-generation-probability nucleotide sequences were removed to address suspected cross-contamination and a sequencing artifact. A later analysis calculated a clonal expansion index for each public chain from normalized within-repertoire ranks of inferred template counts. In a later analysis, generation probabilities were computed with a VDJ recombination model fitted to out-of-frame rearrangements, and the resulting probabilities were checked against IGoR. In a later analysis, TCR-TCR, TCR-HLA and TCR-CMV co-occurrence was scored with hypergeometric tests, and a repertoire-size bias correction was applied to TCR pairs. False discovery rates were estimated in a later analysis by permuting HLA or CMV assignments 20 times. In a later analysis, co-occurring TCRs were grouped using DBSCAN, with TCRdist sequence similarity added in when clustering inside HLA-allele-positive subsets. Co-occurrence clustering excluded repertoires with fewer than 30,000 or more than 120,000 public chains, plus five with anomalous nucleotide sharing. The table comes from immuneACCESS by way of TCRdb, which keeps in-frame sequences with V and J called. Part of the clones is missing from these tables; in studies checked, under half for an unresolved V gene and the rest for unknown reasons. That table supplies the V and J calls and clone size; D and trimming were determined from the DNA. Across this sample there are some 170,000 clones, with roughly 79% seen only once. Over 4.5% of the sample is taken by the ten largest.

To note about this clone: Which antigen it targets is not known. It has no much larger one-base neighbor in the sample; base qualities were not kept.

Deletion took 0 bases off V and 5 bases off J, with a span of 11 bases between the germline ends. The CDR3 measures 14 amino acids from cysteine to phenylalanine. Just CDR3 DNA is preserved here, 42 bases in frame from base 1. CDR1 and CDR2, looked up from the germline V gene (reference sequence), are GTSNPN and SVGIG. Findings and caveats that apply to the study as a whole: In a later analysis, HLA-associated TCR beta chains were found to be more clonally expanded and to have lower generation probabilities than equally common non-associated chains. CMV serostatus was the only immune exposure information available for the cohort. Presence/absence analyses assumed roughly uniform sequencing depth across donors, an assumption that may not hold. A later analysis found that most CMV-associated TCR beta chains appeared HLA-restricted, with HLA associations seemingly driven largely by CMV exposure. An association between a missense DCLRE1C variant and V-gene and J-gene trimming of TCR beta chains was found in a later genetic analysis and replicated in an independent cohort. Linkage disequilibrium might explain the correlated functional status among segregating V segments, but an unknown experimental factor could not be ruled out. A group of highly shared sequence variants was considered likely to be a technical artifact of the sequencing pipeline. In a later analysis, several top co-occurrence clusters were reported to appear linked to parvovirus B19, influenza, CMV and Epstein-Barr virus. According to a later genetic analysis, donors in an Asian-associated ancestry cluster had fewer N-insertions in productive TCRs than the roughly 670-donor mean. In a later analysis, TCR association rates were found to vary across HLA loci, with the most associated TCRs seen for DRB1 alleles and the fewest for HLA-C alleles. Some IMGT-functional V segments, including TRBV6-2 and TRBV6-3, could not be distinguished by the 87-base-pair reads and were therefore excluded. The study gave a list of 150 to 200 TCR beta chains associated with cytomegalovirus. While some public TCRs were present in many individuals, most TCR sequences turned up only very rarely across donors. Because HLA typing was unavailable for some donors at each locus, only the typed subset was used in association tests. A few of the identified cytomegalovirus-associated TCR beta chains were confirmed in vitro to be specific for cytomegalovirus antigens. The authors suggested that the approach could potentially be extended to other disease states and immunological phenotypes. At a false discovery rate of 0.05, a later analysis linked 15,000 to 20,000 TCR beta sequences to specific HLA alleles. The classifier was reported to diagnose cytomegalovirus status with high specificity and sensitivity in both the original and validation cohorts. This cohort had only TCR beta chains sequenced, and the lack of alpha or paired-chain data limited which features could be detected. A further reported finding was that TCR beta sequences accurately predicted the HLA-A and HLA-B alleles for most subjects in the first cohort. Assigning TCR associations to individual alleles was difficult when HLA alleles, especially DR and DQ, strongly co-occurred. In an earlier analysis of approximately 590 of the donors, most TCR beta V segments appeared in productive rearrangements about 90% or about 30% of the time, broadly matching IMGT annotations. Because counts were too low, seventeen rarely observed V segments, including chromosome 9 orphons, were excluded from the earlier analysis of a few hundred of the donors.

The clonotype comes from a woman between 18 and 30 years old in good health and CMV-seropositive. The rearranged chain carries TRBV30 and TRBJ1-5; the D segment cannot be called with confidence. What was sequenced was PBMCs. The bases read TGTGCCTGGAGTGTACCAACGGTTTATCAGCCCCAGCATTTT. The encoded protein is CAWSVPTVYQPQHF. With the rest looked up from the reference TRBV30 and TRBJ1-5 genes rather than sequenced, the full variable domain is SQTIHQWPATLVQPVGSPLSLECTVEGTSNPNLYWYRQAAGRGLQLLFYSVGIGQISSEVPQNLSASRPQDRQFILSSKKLLLSDSGFYLCAWSVPTVYQPQHFGDGTRLSIL.